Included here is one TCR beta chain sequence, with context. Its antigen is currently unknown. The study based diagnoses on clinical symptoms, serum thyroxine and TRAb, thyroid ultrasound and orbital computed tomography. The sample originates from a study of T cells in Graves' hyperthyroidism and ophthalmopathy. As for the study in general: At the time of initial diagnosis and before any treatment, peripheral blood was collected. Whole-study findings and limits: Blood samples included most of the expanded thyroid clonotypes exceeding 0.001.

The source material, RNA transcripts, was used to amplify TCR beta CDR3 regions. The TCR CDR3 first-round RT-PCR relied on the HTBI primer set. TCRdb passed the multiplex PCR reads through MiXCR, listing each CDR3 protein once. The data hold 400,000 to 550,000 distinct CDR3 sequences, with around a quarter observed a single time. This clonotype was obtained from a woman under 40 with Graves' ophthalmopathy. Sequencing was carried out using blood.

The CDR3 bases are TGTGCCAGCAGTGCCGCGGGGGGCGGCATCGAGCAGTACTTC. This encodes CASSAAGGGIEQYF. The J gene is TRBJ2-7, the V gene TRBV12-3 or TRBV12-4; 8 bases line up with TRBD2. Trimming removed 5 bases from V and 6 bases from J; junction bases left unmatched: 9. The CDR3 has 14 amino acids.